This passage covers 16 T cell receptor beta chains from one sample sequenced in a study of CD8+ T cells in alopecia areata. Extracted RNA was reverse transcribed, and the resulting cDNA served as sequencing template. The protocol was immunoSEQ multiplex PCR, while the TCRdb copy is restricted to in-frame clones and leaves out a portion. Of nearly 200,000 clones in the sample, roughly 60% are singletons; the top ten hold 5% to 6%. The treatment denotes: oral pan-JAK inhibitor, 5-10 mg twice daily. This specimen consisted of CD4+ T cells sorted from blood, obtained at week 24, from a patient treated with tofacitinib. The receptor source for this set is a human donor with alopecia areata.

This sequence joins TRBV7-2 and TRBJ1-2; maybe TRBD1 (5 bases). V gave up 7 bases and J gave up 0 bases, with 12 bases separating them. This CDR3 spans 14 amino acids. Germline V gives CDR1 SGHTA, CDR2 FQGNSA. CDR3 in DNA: TGTGCCAGCACCTTGACGGGACCTAACTATGGCTACACCTTC. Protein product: CASTLTGPNYGYTF. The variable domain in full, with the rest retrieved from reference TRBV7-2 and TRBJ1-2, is GAGVSQSPSNKVTEKGKDVELRCDPISGHTALYWYRQSLGQGLEFLIYFQGNSAPDKSGLPSDRFSAERTGGSVSTLTIQRTQQEDSAVYLCASTLTGPNYGYTFGSGTRLTVV.

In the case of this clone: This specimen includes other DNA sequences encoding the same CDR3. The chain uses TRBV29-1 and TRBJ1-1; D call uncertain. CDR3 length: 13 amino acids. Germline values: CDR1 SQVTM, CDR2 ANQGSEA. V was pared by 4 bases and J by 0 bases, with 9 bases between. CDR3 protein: CSVVGQMNTEAFF. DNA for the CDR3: TGCAGCGTTGTAGGGCAAATGAACACTGAAGCTTTCTTT.

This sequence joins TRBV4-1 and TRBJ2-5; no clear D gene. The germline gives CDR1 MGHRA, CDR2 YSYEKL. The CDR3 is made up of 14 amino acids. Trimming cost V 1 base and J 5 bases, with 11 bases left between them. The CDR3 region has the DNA TGCGCCAGCAGCCAAGGTTCTGGTTCGGAGACCCAGTACTTC. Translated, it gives CASSQGSGSETQYF.

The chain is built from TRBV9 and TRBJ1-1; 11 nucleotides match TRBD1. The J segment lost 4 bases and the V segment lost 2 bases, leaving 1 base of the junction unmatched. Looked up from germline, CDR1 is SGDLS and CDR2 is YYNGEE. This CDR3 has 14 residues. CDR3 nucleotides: TGTGCCAGCAGCGTCGGGACAGGGGGCACTGAAGCTTTCTTT. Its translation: CASSVGTGGTEAFF. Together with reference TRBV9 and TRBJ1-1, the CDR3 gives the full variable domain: DSGVTQTPKHLITATGQRVTLRCSPRSGDLSVYWYQQSLDQGLQFLIQYYNGEERAKGNILERFSAQQFPDLHSELNLSSLELGDSALYFCASSVGTGGTEAFFGQGTRLTVV.

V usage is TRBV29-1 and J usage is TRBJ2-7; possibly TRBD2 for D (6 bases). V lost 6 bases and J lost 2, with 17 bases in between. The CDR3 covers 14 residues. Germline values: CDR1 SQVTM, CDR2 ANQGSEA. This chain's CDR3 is CSVRVQRATYEQYF. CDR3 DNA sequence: TGCAGCGTCAGGGTCCAGCGGGCTACCTACGAGCAGTACTTC.

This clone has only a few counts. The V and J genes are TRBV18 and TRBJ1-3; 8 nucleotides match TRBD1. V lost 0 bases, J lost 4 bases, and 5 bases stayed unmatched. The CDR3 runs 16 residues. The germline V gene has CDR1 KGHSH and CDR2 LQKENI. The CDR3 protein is CASSPPYRGTGNTIYF. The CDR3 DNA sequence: TGTGCCAGCTCACCACCCTACAGGGGGACCGGAAACACCATATATTTT.

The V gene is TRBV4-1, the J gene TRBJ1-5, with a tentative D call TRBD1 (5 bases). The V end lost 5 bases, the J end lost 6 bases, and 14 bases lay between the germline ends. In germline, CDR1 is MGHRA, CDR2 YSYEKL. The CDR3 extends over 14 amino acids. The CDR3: CASSSPAGGQPQHF. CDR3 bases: TGCGCCAGCAGCTCACCAGCCGGGGGTCAGCCCCAGCATTTT.

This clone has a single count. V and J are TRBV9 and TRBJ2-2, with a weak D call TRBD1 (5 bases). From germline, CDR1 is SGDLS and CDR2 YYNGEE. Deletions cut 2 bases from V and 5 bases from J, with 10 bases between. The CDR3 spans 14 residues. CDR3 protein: CASSVRTTTGELFF. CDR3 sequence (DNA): TGTGCCAGCAGCGTTAGGACAACTACCGGGGAGCTGTTTTTT.

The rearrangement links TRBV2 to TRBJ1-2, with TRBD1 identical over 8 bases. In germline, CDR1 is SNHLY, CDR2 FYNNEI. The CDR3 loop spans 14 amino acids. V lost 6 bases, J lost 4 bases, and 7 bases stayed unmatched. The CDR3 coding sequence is TGTGCCAGCAGCCCGGGACAGGTCCTCTATGGCTACACCTTC. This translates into CASSPGQVLYGYTF. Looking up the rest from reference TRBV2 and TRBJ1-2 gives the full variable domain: EPEVTQTPSHQVTQMGQEVILRCVPISNHLYFYWYRQILGQKVEFLVSFYNNEISEKSEIFDDQFSVERPDGSNFTLKIRSTKLEDSAMYFCASSPGQVLYGYTFGSGTRLTVV.

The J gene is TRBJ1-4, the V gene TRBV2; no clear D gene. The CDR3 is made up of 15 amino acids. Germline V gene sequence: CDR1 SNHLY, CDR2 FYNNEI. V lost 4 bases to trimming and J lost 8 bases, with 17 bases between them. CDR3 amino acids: CASSVGDSSEEKLFF. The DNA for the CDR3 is TGTGCCAGCAGTGTAGGCGACTCCTCCGAGGAAAAACTGTTTTTT.

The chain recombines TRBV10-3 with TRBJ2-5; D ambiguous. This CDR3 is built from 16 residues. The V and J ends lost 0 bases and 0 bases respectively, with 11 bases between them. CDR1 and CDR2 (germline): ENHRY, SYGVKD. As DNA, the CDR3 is TGTGCCATCAGTGAGTCTGACGGTTCCAACCAAGAGACCCAGTACTTC. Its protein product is CAISESDGSNQETQYF.

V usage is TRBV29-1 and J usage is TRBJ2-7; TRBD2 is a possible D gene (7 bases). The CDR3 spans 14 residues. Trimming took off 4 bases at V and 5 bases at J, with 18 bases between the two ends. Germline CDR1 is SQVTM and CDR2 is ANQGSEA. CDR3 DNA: TGCAGCGTTGGCTACGGGGGGCGCTTCCACGAGCAGTACTTC. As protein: CSVGYGGRFHEQYF.

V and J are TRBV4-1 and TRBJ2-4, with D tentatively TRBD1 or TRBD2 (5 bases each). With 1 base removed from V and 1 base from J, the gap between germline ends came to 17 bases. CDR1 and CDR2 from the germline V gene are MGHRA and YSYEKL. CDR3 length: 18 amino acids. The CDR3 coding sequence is TGCGCCAGCAGCCAAGGGGTCGGCATGGGACGGGCCAAAAACATTCAGTACTTC. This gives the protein CASSQGVGMGRAKNIQYF.

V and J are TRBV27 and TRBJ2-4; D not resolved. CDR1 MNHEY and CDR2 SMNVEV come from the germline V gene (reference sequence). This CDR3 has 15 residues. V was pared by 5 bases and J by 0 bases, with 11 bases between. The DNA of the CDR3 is TGTGCCAGCAGTCCTCTTCCGATAGCCAAAAACATTCAGTACTTC. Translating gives CASSPLPIAKNIQYF.

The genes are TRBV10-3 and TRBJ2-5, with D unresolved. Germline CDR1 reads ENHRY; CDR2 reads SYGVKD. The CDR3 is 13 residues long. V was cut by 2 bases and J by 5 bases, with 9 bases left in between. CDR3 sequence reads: CAISEGPRETQYF. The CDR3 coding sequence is TGTGCCATCAGTGAGGGCCCCCGGGAGACCCAGTACTTC.

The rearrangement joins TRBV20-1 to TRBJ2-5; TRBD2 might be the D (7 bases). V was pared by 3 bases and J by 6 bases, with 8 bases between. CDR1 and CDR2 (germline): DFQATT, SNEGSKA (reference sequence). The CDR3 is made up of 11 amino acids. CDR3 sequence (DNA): TGCAGTGCTAGCGGGGGGCAGACCCAGTACTTC. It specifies CSASGGQTQYF.